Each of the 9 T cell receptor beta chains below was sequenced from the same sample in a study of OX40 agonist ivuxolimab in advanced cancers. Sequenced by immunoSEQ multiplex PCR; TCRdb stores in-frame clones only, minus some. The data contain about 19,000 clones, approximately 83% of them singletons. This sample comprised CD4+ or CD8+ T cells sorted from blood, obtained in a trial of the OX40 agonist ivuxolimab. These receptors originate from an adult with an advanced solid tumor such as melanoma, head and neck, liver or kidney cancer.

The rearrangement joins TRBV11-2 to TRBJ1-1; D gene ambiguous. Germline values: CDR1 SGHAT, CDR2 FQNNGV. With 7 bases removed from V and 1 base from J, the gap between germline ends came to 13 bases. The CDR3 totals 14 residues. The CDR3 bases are TGTGCCAGCACCCCTCCGGGGTGGAACACTGAAGCTTTCTTT. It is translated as CASTPPGWNTEAFF. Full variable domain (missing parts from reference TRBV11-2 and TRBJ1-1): EAGVAQSPRYKIIEKRQSVAFWCNPISGHATLYWYQQILGQGPKLLIQFQNNGVVDDSQLPKDRFSAERLKGVDSTLKIQPAKLEDSAVYLCASTPPGWNTEAFFGQGTRLTVV.

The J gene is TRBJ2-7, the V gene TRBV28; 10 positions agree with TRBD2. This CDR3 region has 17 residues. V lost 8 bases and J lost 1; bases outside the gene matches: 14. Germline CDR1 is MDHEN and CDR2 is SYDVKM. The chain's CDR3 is CASGLLLLAGKSYEQYF. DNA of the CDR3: TGTGCCAGCGGACTGCTATTACTAGCGGGGAAATCCTACGAGCAGTACTTC.

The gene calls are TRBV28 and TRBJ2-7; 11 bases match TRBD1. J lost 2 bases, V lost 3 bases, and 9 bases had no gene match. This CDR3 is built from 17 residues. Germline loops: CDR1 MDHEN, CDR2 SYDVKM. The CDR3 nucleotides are TGTGCCAGCAGTTTCCTCCCGGGGACAGGGGGGGCCTACGAGCAGTACTTC. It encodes CASSFLPGTGGAYEQYF.

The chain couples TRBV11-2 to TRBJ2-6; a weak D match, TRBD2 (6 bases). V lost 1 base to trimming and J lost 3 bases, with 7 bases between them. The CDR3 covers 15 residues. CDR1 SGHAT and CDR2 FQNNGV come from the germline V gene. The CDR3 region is CASSLGRDGANVLTF. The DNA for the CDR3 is TGTGCCAGCAGCTTAGGGCGGGATGGGGCCAACGTCCTGACTTTC.

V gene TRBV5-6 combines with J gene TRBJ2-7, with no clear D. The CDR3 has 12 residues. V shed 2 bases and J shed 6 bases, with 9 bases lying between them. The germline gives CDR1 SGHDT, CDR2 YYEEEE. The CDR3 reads CASSFGVSEQYF. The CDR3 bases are TGTGCCAGCAGCTTTGGGGTTAGCGAGCAGTACTTC.

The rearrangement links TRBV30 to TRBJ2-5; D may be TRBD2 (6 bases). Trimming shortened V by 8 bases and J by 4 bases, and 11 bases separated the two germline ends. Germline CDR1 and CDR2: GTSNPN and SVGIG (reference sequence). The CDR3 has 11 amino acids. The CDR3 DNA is TGTGCCGCGGAGGGAGGAGAGACCCAGTACTTC. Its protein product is CAAEGGETQYF.

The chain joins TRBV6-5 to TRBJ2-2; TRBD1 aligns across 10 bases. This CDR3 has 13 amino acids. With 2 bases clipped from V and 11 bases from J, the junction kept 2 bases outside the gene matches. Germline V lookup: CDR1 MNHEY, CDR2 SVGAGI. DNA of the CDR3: TGTGCCAGCAGTTACGGGACAGGGGTTGAGCTGTTTTTT. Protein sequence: CASSYGTGVELFF.

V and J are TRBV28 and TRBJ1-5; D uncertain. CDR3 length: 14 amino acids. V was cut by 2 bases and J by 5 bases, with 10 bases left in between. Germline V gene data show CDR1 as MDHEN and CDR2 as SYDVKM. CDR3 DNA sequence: TGTGCCAGCAGTTTAAGTGTCGGTTATCAGCCCCAGCATTTT. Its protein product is CASSLSVGYQPQHF.

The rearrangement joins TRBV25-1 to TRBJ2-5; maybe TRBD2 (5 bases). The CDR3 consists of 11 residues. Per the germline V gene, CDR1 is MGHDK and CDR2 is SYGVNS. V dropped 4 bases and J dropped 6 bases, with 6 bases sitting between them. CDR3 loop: CASSGGKTQYF. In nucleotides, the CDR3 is TGTGCCAGCAGTGGAGGGAAGACCCAGTACTTC.